This T cell receptor beta chain was identified in a study of OX40 agonist ivuxolimab in advanced cancers. In terms of the full investigation: The costimulatory receptor OX40 (CD134) was targeted by ivuxolimab, a fully human IgG2 agonistic monoclonal antibody. Peripheral TCRbeta sequencing was intended to test whether TCR sequence diversity was altered and clonal T-cell expansion was caused by ivuxolimab. Intravenous ivuxolimab was administered to patients every 2 weeks at six dose levels: 0.01, 0.1, 0.3, 1.5, 3 and 10 mg/kg. In the dose-escalation cohort, roughly 80% of patients were male, and the mean age was approximately 64 years, with a range of roughly 23 to 85. Among the roughly 50 dose-escalation patients, around 19 had hepatocellular carcinoma, 15 or so melanoma, 9 renal cell carcinoma and 9 head and neck cancer. The paper describes the monotherapy dose-escalation part (N of about 57 patients) of the phase I trial of ivuxolimab. Prior anti-PD-1, anti-PD-L1 or anti-CTLA-4 therapy was permitted, and about two fifths of dose-escalation patients had received checkpoint inhibitors. Partial responses were achieved by three dose-escalation patients, of whom one had hepatocellular carcinoma and two had cutaneous melanoma.

Genomic DNA was extracted from sorted cells for sequencing of the TCRbeta CDR3 region. The immunoSEQ Assay was used for sequencing of TCRbeta CDR3 regions. What TCRdb holds here is the immuneACCESS table cut down to in-frame rearrangements. Part of the clones is not present; checked against another copy, under half of the missing clones reflect an unresolved V gene, and the others are unexplained. The sample profile shows about 97,000 clones; roughly nine tenths of them were found once. The ten largest clones take up around 5.9% of the sample. For this clone: It lacks a known antigen. The input lacks base qualities; no much larger clone sits a single base away.

Patients with a history of autoimmune disease or receiving systemic immunosuppression were excluded from the trial. In every dose cohort, peripheral blood was drawn for TCR sequencing at baseline, cycle 4 day 1, and cycle 7 day 1. The samples were taken from a phase I, first-in-human, multicenter, open-label dose-escalation trial of ivuxolimab. Adults with locally advanced or metastatic head and neck squamous cell, hepatocellular, melanoma or renal cell carcinoma were enrolled in the trial. Before TCR sequencing, CD4+ T cells and CD8+ T cells were sorted from peripheral blood as separate populations. The paper's findings and limits, for the study overall: On average, CD8+ T cells showed more expanded clones than CD4+ T cells after ivuxolimab. Which antigens the clonally expanded peripheral T cells were specific for was not determined. In the 0.1-3.0 mg/kg groups, partial responders had among the lowest normalized peripheral clonal expansion, particularly in CD8+ T cells. Low levels of normalized T-cell clonal expansion were also seen in some nonresponding patients. At doses from 0.1 to 3.0 mg/kg, clonal expansion was seen in both CD4+ and CD8+ blood T cells between baseline and week 6.

Sequencing used CD4+ or CD8+ T cells sorted from blood, obtained in a trial of the OX40 agonist ivuxolimab. The receptor was isolated from an adult with an advanced solid tumor such as melanoma, head and neck, liver or kidney cancer.

The CDR3 amino acid sequence is: CASSRGPDGELFF. The nucleotide sequence reads as follows: TGTGCCAGCAGCCGCGGGCCGGACGGGGAGCTGTTTTTT. The rearranged segments are TRBV7-6 and TRBJ2-2; TRBD2 is a weak D gene call, 5 bases matching. CDR1 is given as SGHVS and CDR2 as FNYEAQ, both from the germline V gene. The CDR3, cysteine through phenylalanine, is 13 amino acids long. Of the read, only the CDR3 DNA is kept; its 39 bases are in frame from base 1. V is shortened by 5 bases, J by 7 bases, and the region joining them spans 11 bases. Beyond the CDR3, the reference TRBV7-6 and TRBJ2-2 genes provide the residues; the full variable domain reads: GAGVSQSPRYKVTKRGQDVALRCDPISGHVSLYWYRQALGQGPEFLTYFNYEAQQDKSGLPNDRFSAERPEGSISTLTIQRTEQRDSAMYRCASSRGPDGELFFGEGSRLTVL.